This entry describes one T cell receptor (beta chain). Antigen unknown. V was clipped by 3 bases and J by 1 base, with 13 bases between them. The CDR3 loop spans 16 amino acids. The germline CDR1 and CDR2 sequences are LGHNA and YSLEER. This record belongs to a study of beta chain features in type 1 diabetes. One heparinised blood draw averaging around 0.12 L was given by each donor. Study observations and caveats: TCRB CDR3s from Type 1 diabetes patients were moderately but significantly shorter in all four CD4+ subsets.

Expressed TCRB transcripts were sequenced, since all the RNA that had been isolated was reverse transcribed. TCRdb keeps only in-frame clones here, not all; method: immunoSEQ multiplex PCR. The table lists some 350,000 clones, about 14% of them singletons, with roughly 0.015% in the top ten. The sequenced sample consisted of naive CD4+ T cells from blood. This chain joins TRBV4-3 and TRBJ2-1; the D gene is possibly TRBD2 (7 bases). This clonotype originated in a woman between 18 and 30 years old with type 1 diabetes. CDR3 amino acids: CASSQVGGGSYNEQFF. The CDR3 DNA follows: TGCGCCAGCAGCCAGGTGGGAGGGGGGTCCTACAATGAGCAGTTCTTC.